This T cell receptor (beta chain) was documented in a study of chemoradiotherapy in HPV16-positive cancers. General study findings and limits: Non-HPV-specific T cells did not expand in tumors during treatment, whereas candidate HPV-specific clones and E7-related motifs did. HPV-responsive T-cell expansion during chemoradiotherapy was linked to improved recurrence-free survival in HPV16-positive patients.

The CDR3 sequence is 14 residues long. V lost 3 bases and J 0 bases, leaving 11 bases between the germline ends. Germline V gives CDR1 GTSNPN, CDR2 SVGIG (reference sequence). Method: immunoSEQ multiplex PCR; TCRdb's copy keeps in-frame clones and lacks some. The sample has some 14,000 clones; roughly 89% are singletons. This clone showed up just a few times. Its matching antigen is unknown. J is TRBJ1-1 and V is TRBV30; D perhaps matches TRBD1 (5 bases). The TCR sequence derives from a human donor with HPV-associated anogenital cancer. Here the sequenced sample was tumor tissue, taken from a patient who underwent chemoradiotherapy. The DNA for the CDR3 is TGTGCCTGGAGCCCTTTACAGGTGAACACTGAAGCTTTCTTT. As protein: CAWSPLQVNTEAFF.